Below, one TCR beta chain is given with its context. Its antigen is not yet known. Nothing much larger sits one base from this clone, and base qualities are not available. Genomic DNA was used for TRB sequencing, which was performed with the immunoSEQ assay at survey resolution or with the hsTCRB kit. As for the authors' bioinformatics: Initial read processing used immunoSEQ software, and repertoire analyses used the LymphoSeq R package. Clonality was computed as 1 minus normalized Shannon entropy; Gini coefficient was also calculated for each TRB dataset. To infer phenotypes in unsorted samples, TRB sequences from sorted subsets of the recipient or donor were mapped onto the unsorted samples of the same recipient. TCRdb mirrors the immuneACCESS table, restricted to in-frame sequences. Some clones are absent from its copies; in checked studies, under half trace to an unresolved V gene, and the reason for the others is unknown. The V and J calls and clone size come from that table; D and trimming were worked out from the DNA. The sample table contains 20,000 or so clones; only one count was recorded for about 68% of them. In total, the top ten clones hold roughly a quarter of the sample.

The CDR1 and CDR2 encoded by the germline V gene (reference sequence) are SGHNT and YYREEE. From the cysteine through the phenylalanine, the CDR3 covers 14 amino acids. Only CDR3 DNA is held: 42 bases, read in frame from base 1. V and J lose 2 bases and 1 base, and a span of 9 bases separates them. The sample is drawn from a study of T cells after posttransplantation cyclophosphamide (dated by TCRdb to 2016 to 2017). For the study in its entirety: T cell repertoire reconstitution was tracked by TRB sequencing after myeloablative bone marrow transplantation in which posttransplantation cyclophosphamide was used as GVHD prophylaxis. Public TRB sequences were compared against a database of over 3,500 sequences linked to responses to pathogens, tumor antigens, self-antigens and alloantigens. Blood from every one of the roughly 35 PTCy patients who had 1-year posttransplant specimens underwent TRB sequencing. Samples from around 40 PTCy-treated patients and approximately 16 related bone marrow donors of those patients were subjected to antigen receptor sequencing. Because TRA and TRB clonality correlated tightly in 10 or so samples, later TCR analyses were limited to TRB. TRB sequencing was also done on up to about 3 additional blood samples from 2 to 5.2 years after transplant in 3 patients, and on pretransplant blood from 4 patients. Beyond this particular receptor, the publication reports: The TRB repertoires of T cells infiltrating skin or GI tract showed only limited overlap with the TRB repertoires of T cells in blood. Across roughly 48 patients, TRB clonality was highly associated with recipient CMV seropositivity and CMV reactivation, and diversity in PTCy patients was similar to diversity in CNI/methotrexate controls. At 1-2 months, donor-recipient similarity was low but rose over the first year, and the later blood repertoires were often dominated by donor CD8+ memory clones.

The meaning of the sample's treatment or condition label: high-dose cyclophosphamide on days +3 and +4 as single-agent GVHD prophylaxis. Busulfan and fludarabine conditioning, a related or unrelated marrow graft, and cyclophosphamide on days +3 and +4 were given to PTCy patients. PTCy-treated patients came from a prospective multi-institutional clinical trial. Peripheral blood and bone marrow mononuclear cells were isolated by Ficoll-Hypaque density centrifugation and were cryopreserved. The rearranged chain carries TRBV5-4 and TRBJ1-1, with the D gene call left open. This receptor was identified in a male patient in his thirties who received an allogeneic stem cell transplant from a related donor, was CMV-positive, and had acute GVHD only. After a transplant, some T cells may have been passed on by the graft donor. Sequencing was performed on PBMCs, taken after an allogeneic stem cell transplant with post-transplant cyclophosphamide. The DNA sequence is as follows: TGTGCCAGCAGCTTTGGACTCGGGAACACTGAAGCTTTCTTT. Translated, it gives CASSFGLGNTEAFF.